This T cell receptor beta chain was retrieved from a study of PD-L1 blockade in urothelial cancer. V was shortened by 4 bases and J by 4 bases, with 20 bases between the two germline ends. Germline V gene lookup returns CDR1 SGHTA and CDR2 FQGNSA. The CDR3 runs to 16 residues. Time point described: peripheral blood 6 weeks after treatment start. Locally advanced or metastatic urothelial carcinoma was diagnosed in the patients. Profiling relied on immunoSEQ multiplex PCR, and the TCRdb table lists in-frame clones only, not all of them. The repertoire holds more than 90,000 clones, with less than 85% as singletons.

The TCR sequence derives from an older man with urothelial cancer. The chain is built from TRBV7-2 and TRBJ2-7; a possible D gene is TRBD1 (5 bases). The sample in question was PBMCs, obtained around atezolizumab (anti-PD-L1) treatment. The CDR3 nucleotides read TGTGCCAGCAGCTCTCCGCCAGGGTCACTTAATTACGAGCAGTACTTC. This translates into CASSSPPGSLNYEQYF.